The rows below give T cell receptor beta chains drawn from one sample of a study of response to subunit inactivated influenza vaccine. One entry per CDR3 protein results from TCRdb running MiXCR on the RT-PCR reads. In the table there are over 800,000 distinct CDR3 sequences, around 20% of which are singletons. This specimen was PBMCs from blood, taken 5 to 6 days after vaccination. The receptors here all came from a man over 45 who received an inactivated influenza vaccine. Both conserved end residues are part of each CDR3. D genes are given only for firm matches. Only part of the rows carry a size: once, few, many, or a class if the clone is expanded.

cdr3_length,d_call,j_call,v_call,clone_size,cdr3_nt,cdr3_aa
15,TRBD2,TRBJ2-5,TRBV2,.,TGTGCCAGCAAGTATAGCGGGAGCCAACAAGAGACCCAGTACTTC,CASKYSGSQQETQYF
15,.,TRBJ2-1,TRBV12-3/TRBV12-4,few,TGTGCCACCCACCTGGGGGTGGGCTCCTACAATGAGCAGTTCTTC,CATHLGVGSYNEQFF
13,.,TRBJ2-1,TRBV20-1,many,TGCAGTGCTGCTCCGACATCCTACAATGAGCAGTTCTTC,CSAAPTSYNEQFF
10,.,TRBJ2-7,TRBV20-1,few,TGCAGTGCTAGGTTTGGCCCTCAGTACTTC,CSARFGPQYF
18,.,TRBJ2-1,TRBV6-2/TRBV6-3,few,TGTGCCAGCAGTTCTTTTGAGGGCGGGGGCCCCTCCTACAATGAGCAGTTCTTC,CASSSFEGGGPSYNEQFF
13,TRBD1,TRBJ2-5,TRBV29-1,.,TGCAGCGTTGAATGGGACAGATGGGAGACCCAGTACTTC,CSVEWDRWETQYF
20,TRBD2,TRBJ2-3,TRBV6-2/TRBV6-3,.,TGTGCCAGCAGTCACCACAGAGATGTTGGGACTATTCCCCGCACAGATACGCAGTATTTT,CASSHHRDVGTIPRTDTQYF
17,TRBD2,TRBJ2-1,TRBV24-1,.,TGTGCCACCAGTGCTGTACTAGCGGGAGGGAACTACAATGAGCAGTTCTTC,CATSAVLAGGNYNEQFF
17,TRBD2,TRBJ2-6,TRBV4-3,few,TGCGCCAGCAGCCAAGATGGACTAGACCCTGGGGCCAACGTCCTGACTTTC,CASSQDGLDPGANVLTF
14,TRBD1,TRBJ2-1,TRBV7-2,few,TGTGCCAGCAGCACTCGACAGGGCCGAAATGAGCAGTTCTTC,CASSTRQGRNEQFF
12,.,TRBJ1-1,TRBV5-1,few,TGCGCCAGCAGCATTGTCGGGGCTGAAGCTTTCTTT,CASSIVGAEAFF
16,.,TRBJ1-2,TRBV6-1,.,TGTGCCAGCAGTCCCGGTTATACAGGCCCGAGCTATGGCTACACCTTC,CASSPGYTGPSYGYTF
15,TRBD1,TRBJ1-4,TRBV7-9,.,TGTGCCAGCAGCTTATTCGGGACAGGGTACGAAAAACTGTTTTTT,CASSLFGTGYEKLFF
16,.,TRBJ1-3,TRBV18,.,TGTGCCAGCTCACCCGGACAGTTGAGCTCTGGAAACACCATATATTTT,CASSPGQLSSGNTIYF
15,TRBD2,TRBJ2-7,TRBV11-2,many,TGTGCCAGCAGCGTGGGACTAGCGGAGTCCTACGAGCAGTACTTC,CASSVGLAESYEQYF
14,.,TRBJ2-5,TRBV28,few,TGTGCCAGCAGGACCGGGACACCGCAAGAGACCCAGTACTTC,CASRTGTPQETQYF
16,.,TRBJ1-4,TRBV4-3,.,TGCGCCAGCAGCCCACGTTCGGACTCCGATAATGAAAAACTGTTTTTT,CASSPRSDSDNEKLFF
17,TRBD2,TRBJ2-3,TRBV20-1,once,TGCAGTGGTCAGACCGGGACTAGCGGGAGTTGGGCAGATACGCAGTATTTT,CSGQTGTSGSWADTQYF
17,.,TRBJ2-1,TRBV28,few,TGTGCCAGCACCCTCCCCTTCACCGGGACCCCGAGGAATGAGCAGTTCTTC,CASTLPFTGTPRNEQFF
15,.,TRBJ1-1,TRBV7-6,.,TGTGCCAGCAGCTTACATCGACAGTTTTTCGCTGAAGCTTTCTTT,CASSLHRQFFAEAFF
13,.,TRBJ1-2,TRBV29-1,few,TGCAGCGTTGAATCGGAGGGCGGGGGGGGCTACACCTTC,CSVESEGGGGYTF
13,.,TRBJ2-1,TRBV20-1,.,TGCAGTGCTAGAGGAGGACACTACAATGAGCAGTTCTTC,CSARGGHYNEQFF
14,.,TRBJ1-1,TRBV4-2,.,TGTGCCAGCAGCCACCAGGGCGGAGATACTGAAGCTTTCTTT,CASSHQGGDTEAFF
11,.,TRBJ2-3,TRBV18,.,TGTGCCAGCTCACCACAATATACGCAGTATTTT,CASSPQYTQYF
18,.,TRBJ1-2,TRBV29-1,many,TGCAGCGTTGAAGATACTTATCGTAAGGGGCGCAGGGACTATGGCTACACCTTC,CSVEDTYRKGRRDYGYTF
14,.,TRBJ2-1,TRBV7-2,.,TGTGCCAGCAGCTCGGGGACCCCAGCGAATGAGCAGTTCTTC,CASSSGTPANEQFF
16,TRBD2,TRBJ2-5,TRBV7-8,few,TGTGCCAGCAGCTTAGTCTATCTAGCGGGGAAAGAGACCCAGTACTTC,CASSLVYLAGKETQYF
14,TRBD1,TRBJ2-7,TRBV10-3,.,TGTGCCATCAGTGAAAAGGGGGCGCTATCCGAGCAGTACTTC,CAISEKGALSEQYF
14,.,TRBJ1-4,TRBV4-2,.,TGTGCCAGCAGCCAAGATTTAGGGGTGGAGAAACTGTTTTTT,CASSQDLGVEKLFF
18,TRBD1,TRBJ1-1,TRBV20-1,few,TGCAGTGCTAGAGGGGGGAGGACAGGGCGATACGGCCACACTGAAGCTTTCTTT,CSARGGRTGRYGHTEAFF
14,.,TRBJ1-3,TRBV28,few,TGTGCCAGCAGATCCCCGGTGTCTGGAAACACCATATATTTT,CASRSPVSGNTIYF
16,.,TRBJ2-5,TRBV6-1,.,TGTGCCAGCAGCGCTGGGGGGCGACAGTACCAAGAGACCCAGTACTTC,CASSAGGRQYQETQYF
13,.,TRBJ2-1,TRBV30,.,TGTGCCTGGAGTGTACCGGGACACCAGAAGCAGTTCTTC,CAWSVPGHQKQFF
16,.,TRBJ2-7,TRBV27,.,TGTGCCAGCAGTTCCCCGCTTGGATCCCAACCTTACGAGCAGTACTTC,CASSSPLGSQPYEQYF
13,TRBD1,TRBJ1-2,TRBV20-1,.,TGCAGTGCTGAGACAGGGGAGGGCTATGGCTACACCTTC,CSAETGEGYGYTF
14,TRBD2,TRBJ2-1,TRBV7-6,.,TGTGCCAGCAGCTTAGGTGCGGGAGGGTATGAGCAGTTCTTC,CASSLGAGGYEQFF
14,.,TRBJ2-1,TRBV11-2,.,TGTGCCAGCAGCTCCACCTGGGGAGTCGATGAGCAGTTCTTC,CASSSTWGVDEQFF
14,.,TRBJ2-7,TRBV12-5,few,TGTGCTAGTGTCTTAATGCGGCCAAGCTACGAGCAGTACTTC,CASVLMRPSYEQYF
14,.,TRBJ2-2,TRBV19,.,TGTGCCAGTAGCAGCCAGGTTATGGCCGGGGAGCTGTTTTTT,CASSSQVMAGELFF
15,TRBD2,TRBJ2-5,TRBV2,.,TGTGCCAGCACCCCAGGACTAGCGGGAGTCGAGACCCAGTACTTC,CASTPGLAGVETQYF
12,.,TRBJ1-2,TRBV6-2/TRBV6-3,few,TGTGCCACCTGCACAGGGCATGATGGCTACACCTTC,CATCTGHDGYTF
13,.,TRBJ1-1,TRBV7-2,.,TGTGCCAGCACAGAAGGCGTATACACTGAAGCTTTCTTT,CASTEGVYTEAFF
18,.,TRBJ2-2,TRBV7-6,.,TGTGCCAGCAGCTTAGGGTGGTCGAGGGCCCGAGGCACCGGGGAGCTGTTTTTT,CASSLGWSRARGTGELFF
16,TRBD1,TRBJ1-2,TRBV7-2,many,TGTGCCAGCAGCCCCGGACAGGGGGCTTATGTTTATGGCTACACCTTC,CASSPGQGAYVYGYTF
14,.,TRBJ2-1,TRBV20-1,.,TGCAGTGCTTCGCACGGGACCTTGAACAATGAGCAGTTCTTC,CSASHGTLNNEQFF
15,.,TRBJ2-6,TRBV6-2/TRBV6-3,few,TGTGCCAGCAGCCTTACTAGACCTGGGGCCAACGTCCTGACTTTC,CASSLTRPGANVLTF
15,TRBD1,TRBJ2-7,TRBV12-3/TRBV12-4,.,TGTGCCAGCAGTTTTAGACAGGGGCGGGTCTCCGAGCAGTACTTC,CASSFRQGRVSEQYF
16,TRBD2,TRBJ2-2,TRBV7-9,few,TGTGCCAGCAGCGCAGGACTAGCCCGTGGCACCGGGGAGCTGTTTTTT,CASSAGLARGTGELFF
16,TRBD2,TRBJ2-7,TRBV7-2,.,TGTGCCAGCAGCCTCCGCTCGGGGGGGAGCTCCTACGAGCAGTACTTC,CASSLRSGGSSYEQYF
14,.,TRBJ2-3,TRBV10-3,few,TGTGCCATCAGAGACTCTCGTAGCACAGATACGCAGTATTTT,CAIRDSRSTDTQYF
14,.,TRBJ1-5,TRBV28,few,TGTGCCAGCAGCCCGTACAGTTACAATCAGCCCCAGCATTTT,CASSPYSYNQPQHF
17,TRBD2,TRBJ2-1,TRBV12-3/TRBV12-4,few,TGTGCCAGCAGTCCGGGACTAGCGGGGGTTCAAAACAATGAGCAGTTCTTC,CASSPGLAGVQNNEQFF
16,.,TRBJ1-5,TRBV24-1,.,TGTGCCACCAGTGATTCCCCCCCCCCTAGCAATCAGCCCCAGCATTTT,CATSDSPPPSNQPQHF
13,TRBD2,TRBJ2-1,TRBV19,.,TGTGCCAGTAGTGGACTAGCGGGATGGGAGCAGTTCTTC,CASSGLAGWEQFF
14,.,TRBJ2-5,TRBV20-1,.,TGCAGTGCTAGAGATGCGGACATCCAAGAGACCCAGTACTTC,CSARDADIQETQYF